Listed below are T cell receptor beta chains from one sample, sequenced in a study of T cell repertoires in cytomegalovirus infection. TCRdb re-called the reads with MiXCR, one entry per CDR3 protein. The sample carries 640,000 or so distinct CDR3 sequences, roughly 30% recorded once. These TCRs' antigens remain unknown. This sample comprised cultured PBMCs, obtained from culture after CMV antigen stimulation. The receptors shown here come from a human donor in good health (CMV status not recorded). Some clones in this sample may be carry-over from other donors' samples. CDR3s include the opening cysteine and the closing phenylalanine or tryptophan. Fields, in order: J gene, V gene, clone size, D gene, CDR3 protein, CDR3 DNA. D genes are given only for firm matches. Clone size appears in some rows only: once, few, many, or a class for an expanded clone.

J: TRBJ1-1; V: TRBV12-3/TRBV12-4; size: few; D: .; CDR3: CASSRGDEAFF; DNA: TGTGCCAGCAGCCGAGGGGATGAAGCTTTCTTT
J: TRBJ2-3; V: TRBV12-3/TRBV12-4; size: .; D: .; CDR3: CASSIGAAADTQYF; DNA: TGTGCCAGCAGCATTGGGGCGGCCGCAGATACGCAGTATTTT
J: TRBJ2-3; V: TRBV7-8; size: .; D: TRBD2; CDR3: CASSLPRTSGSNPTQYF; DNA: TGTGCCAGCAGCTTACCGCGGACTAGCGGGAGTAATCCTACGCAGTATTTT
J: TRBJ2-6; V: TRBV13; size: .; D: TRBD1; CDR3: CASSLRTGWFSGANVLTF; DNA: TGTGCCAGCAGCCTCCGGACAGGGTGGTTCTCTGGGGCCAACGTCCTGACTTTC
J: TRBJ2-7; V: TRBV15; size: .; D: TRBD1; CDR3: CATSRPGTGVYEQYF; DNA: TGTGCCACCAGCAGACCCGGGACAGGGGTCTACGAGCAGTACTTC
J: TRBJ2-1; V: TRBV11-2; size: few; D: .; CDR3: CASSLFDFYNEQFF; DNA: TGTGCCAGCAGCCTCTTTGACTTCTACAATGAGCAGTTCTTC
J: TRBJ2-2; V: TRBV19; size: few; D: .; CDR3: CASSIRGLHTGELFF; DNA: TGTGCCAGTAGTATAAGGGGACTTCACACCGGGGAGCTGTTTTTT
J: TRBJ2-7; V: TRBV7-6; size: many; D: TRBD2; CDR3: CASSSLAGGALDEQYF; DNA: TGTGCCAGCAGCTCCCTAGCGGGGGGGGCTCTCGACGAGCAGTACTTC
J: TRBJ2-1; V: TRBV10-3; size: .; D: TRBD2; CDR3: CAISLTSGSYNEQFF; DNA: TGTGCCATCAGTCTGACTAGCGGTTCCTACAATGAGCAGTTCTTC
J: TRBJ2-1; V: TRBV5-4; size: medium-sized; D: .; CDR3: CASSLGDQSYNEQFF; DNA: TGTGCCAGCAGCTTGGGAGACCAGTCCTACAATGAGCAGTTCTTC
J: TRBJ1-2; V: TRBV6-5; size: .; D: .; CDR3: CASSYSLRFGYTF; DNA: TGTGCCAGCAGTTACTCGCTTCGGTTTGGCTACACCTTC
J: TRBJ2-1; V: TRBV20-1; size: .; D: .; CDR3: CSASGPGQTLASYNEQFF; DNA: TGCAGTGCGAGCGGTCCGGGCCAGACTCTCGCATCCTACAATGAGCAGTTCTTC
J: TRBJ2-1; V: TRBV7-2; size: many; D: TRBD2; CDR3: CASSVPGLAYNEQFF; DNA: TGTGCCAGCAGCGTACCGGGACTAGCCTACAATGAGCAGTTCTTC
J: TRBJ2-3; V: TRBV7-2; size: few; D: .; CDR3: CASSKVGGTDTQYF; DNA: TGTGCCAGCAGCAAGGTGGGGGGCACAGATACGCAGTATTTT
J: TRBJ2-1; V: TRBV10-3; size: .; D: TRBD2; CDR3: CAISPTAGAANEQFF; DNA: TGTGCCATCAGCCCCACAGCGGGGGCCGCCAATGAGCAGTTCTTC
J: TRBJ2-5; V: TRBV4-2; size: few; D: .; CDR3: CASSQGGDLQETQYF; DNA: TGTGCCAGCAGCCAAGGCGGGGACCTCCAAGAGACCCAGTACTTC
J: TRBJ2-1; V: TRBV20-1; size: .; D: TRBD1; CDR3: CSARKGQAGYNEQFF; DNA: TGCAGTGCTAGAAAAGGACAGGCAGGTTACAATGAGCAGTTCTTC
J: TRBJ2-1; V: TRBV11-2; size: few; D: .; CDR3: CASSIGVWDLKNNEQFF; DNA: TGTGCCAGCAGTATAGGGGTTTGGGATCTCAAGAACAATGAGCAGTTCTTC
J: TRBJ2-3; V: TRBV20-1; size: .; D: TRBD2; CDR3: CSARGRGGEKGSTDTQYF; DNA: TGCAGTGCTAGAGGCCGGGGGGGGGAGAAGGGGAGCACAGATACGCAGTATTTT
J: TRBJ1-1; V: TRBV7-2; size: many; D: .; CDR3: CASSLYGVMNTEAFF; DNA: TGTGCCAGCAGCTTATATGGGGTGATGAACACTGAAGCTTTCTTT
J: TRBJ2-3; V: TRBV20-1; size: few; D: TRBD2; CDR3: CSAPKRETQTDTQYF; DNA: TGCAGTGCTCCGAAGCGGGAGACACAAACAGATACGCAGTATTTT
J: TRBJ1-3; V: TRBV12-3/TRBV12-4; size: few; D: .; CDR3: CASTLPTGKSGNTIYF; DNA: TGTGCCAGCACTTTACCGACAGGAAAATCTGGAAACACCATATATTTT
J: TRBJ2-7; V: TRBV7-2; size: many; D: .; CDR3: CASRSLLTLGEQYF; DNA: TGTGCCAGCAGGTCTTTGCTCACCCTCGGCGAGCAGTACTTC
J: TRBJ2-1; V: TRBV6-5; size: .; D: TRBD2; CDR3: CASSSRRGTVDNEQFF; DNA: TGTGCCAGCAGCTCCCGGCGGGGGACTGTGGACAATGAGCAGTTCTTC
J: TRBJ1-1; V: TRBV12-3/TRBV12-4; size: few; D: .; CDR3: CASRPAPNTEAFF; DNA: TGTGCCAGCAGGCCGGCCCCGAACACTGAAGCTTTCTTT
J: TRBJ1-2; V: TRBV27; size: few; D: TRBD1; CDR3: CASGHRDRIGYTF; DNA: TGTGCCAGCGGCCACCGGGACAGGATTGGCTACACCTTC
J: TRBJ2-1; V: TRBV2; size: .; D: .; CDR3: CASSEALRDVFF; DNA: TGTGCCAGCAGTGAAGCCCTCCGGGACGTGTTCTTC
J: TRBJ2-1; V: TRBV11-2; size: .; D: .; CDR3: CASSSPRNRVNNEQFF; DNA: TGTGCCAGCAGCTCTCCCCGGAACAGGGTTAACAATGAGCAGTTCTTC
J: TRBJ2-7; V: TRBV7-2; size: many; D: TRBD2; CDR3: CASSSRLTSGRTAQYF; DNA: TGTGCCAGCAGCTCTCGATTGACTAGCGGGAGAACGGCGCAGTACTTC
J: TRBJ2-2; V: TRBV6-2/TRBV6-3; size: .; D: TRBD2; CDR3: CASSYGLAGEPGPNTGELFF; DNA: TGTGCCAGCAGTTACGGGCTAGCGGGAGAACCTGGGCCGAACACCGGGGAGCTGTTTTTT
J: TRBJ2-5; V: TRBV7-8; size: .; D: .; CDR3: CASSVAGTLKQYF; DNA: TGTGCCAGCAGCGTCGCAGGGACCCTGAAACAGTACTTC
J: TRBJ2-3; V: TRBV4-1; size: .; D: .; CDR3: CASSQEGRSADTQYF; DNA: TGCGCCAGCAGCCAAGAGGGAAGGAGCGCAGATACGCAGTATTTT
J: TRBJ2-3; V: TRBV7-2; size: many; D: .; CDR3: CATFEGGGTTDTQYF; DNA: TGTGCCACATTTGAGGGGGGAGGGACCACAGATACGCAGTATTTT
J: TRBJ1-2; V: TRBV19; size: .; D: TRBD1; CDR3: CASSVQGGNGYTF; DNA: TGTGCCAGTAGTGTACAGGGGGGAAATGGCTACACCTTC
J: TRBJ2-1; V: TRBV19; size: .; D: TRBD1; CDR3: CASSTDRAIYNEQFF; DNA: TGTGCCAGTAGTACCGACAGGGCTATCTACAATGAGCAGTTCTTC
J: TRBJ1-2; V: TRBV7-2; size: .; D: TRBD1; CDR3: CASSLSATGYYGYTF; DNA: TGTGCCAGCAGCTTGAGTGCGACAGGGTACTATGGCTACACCTTC
J: TRBJ2-1; V: TRBV7-6; size: many; D: .; CDR3: CASSPRGLDNEQFF; DNA: TGTGCCAGCAGCCCCAGGGGCCTAGACAATGAGCAGTTCTTC